This T cell receptor (beta chain) was identified during a study of OX40 agonist ivuxolimab in advanced cancers. Overall study context: Hepatocellular carcinoma, melanoma, renal cell or head and neck cancer was diagnosed in the dose-escalation patients. Prior checkpoint blockade (anti-PD-1, anti-PD-L1 or anti-CTLA-4) was permitted; approximately 41% had it. Of the patients, three showed partial responses, one with hepatocellular carcinoma and two with cutaneous melanoma. Study-level points and caveats: The 0.1-3.0 mg/kg partial responders had among the lowest clonal expansion.

Concerning this clone itself: Its matching antigen is unknown.

The method was immunoSEQ multiplex PCR; TCRdb's version includes in-frame clones alone and lacks a portion of them. The table includes approximately 58,000 clones, approximately 88% detected once. The CDR3 totals 14 residues. Germline lookup yields CDR1 LNHDA and CDR2 SQIVND (reference sequence). Trimming removed 5 bases from V and 0 bases from J, with 8 bases in between. The sequence derives from an adult with an advanced solid tumor such as melanoma, head and neck, liver or kidney cancer. Sequences were derived from CD4+ or CD8+ T cells sorted from blood, sampled in a trial of the OX40 agonist ivuxolimab. V usage is TRBV19 and J usage is TRBJ1-5; D is unresolved. The CDR3 DNA sequence: TGTGCCAGTAGTGACACAGATAGCAATCAGCCCCAGCATTTT. It yields the protein CASSDTDSNQPQHF.